A selection of T cell receptor beta chains follows, all from one sample in a study of blood T cell repertoires in COVID-19. The assay was immunoSEQ multiplex PCR, and TCRdb's table has in-frame clones only and misses some. The data show 200,000 or so clones, 70% to 90% seen once. Sequenced input: peripheral blood. The receptors derive from a man over 45 with acute or convalescent COVID-19. Each CDR3 is given with its conserved first and last residue. D genes are given only for firm matches. Rows may omit the clone size; those that give it use once, few, many or a size class.

d_call: .; clone_size: .; j_call: TRBJ1-6; v_call: TRBV5-4; cdr3_length: 16; cdr3_aa: CASSLDAGSYNSPLHF; cdr3_nt: TGTGCCAGCAGCTTGGACGCAGGCTCCTATAATTCACCCCTCCACTTT
d_call: .; clone_size: .; j_call: TRBJ2-3; v_call: TRBV6-5; cdr3_length: 13; cdr3_aa: CASKGGVPHTQYF; cdr3_nt: TGTGCCAGCAAGGGGGGGGTCCCACATACGCAGTATTTT
d_call: TRBD1; clone_size: .; j_call: TRBJ2-7; v_call: TRBV27; cdr3_length: 15; cdr3_aa: CASSLAGTGAYEQYF; cdr3_nt: TGTGCCAGCAGTCTCGCCGGGACAGGGGCCTACGAGCAGTACTTC
d_call: .; clone_size: .; j_call: TRBJ2-2; v_call: TRBV12-3/TRBV12-4; cdr3_length: 13; cdr3_aa: CASRTGRTGELFF; cdr3_nt: TGTGCCAGCAGGACAGGGAGGACCGGGGAGCTGTTTTTT
d_call: TRBD1; clone_size: .; j_call: TRBJ1-1; v_call: TRBV5-1; cdr3_length: 14; cdr3_aa: CASSFTGVVTEAFF; cdr3_nt: TGCGCCAGCAGCTTTACAGGGGTGGTTACTGAAGCTTTCTTT
d_call: TRBD2; clone_size: .; j_call: TRBJ2-5; v_call: TRBV3-1/TRBV3-2; cdr3_length: 15; cdr3_aa: CASSHPTSGKETQYF; cdr3_nt: TGTGCCAGCAGCCACCCGACTAGCGGCAAAGAGACCCAGTACTTC
d_call: TRBD1; clone_size: .; j_call: TRBJ1-2; v_call: TRBV7-2; cdr3_length: 12; cdr3_aa: CASSPQGVAYTF; cdr3_nt: TGTGCCAGCAGCCCTCAGGGGGTGGCCTACACCTTC
d_call: TRBD1; clone_size: few; j_call: TRBJ1-6; v_call: TRBV10-2; cdr3_length: 14; cdr3_aa: CASRATGVNSPLHF; cdr3_nt: TGCGCCAGCAGGGCCACAGGGGTAAATTCACCCCTCCACTTT
d_call: .; clone_size: once; j_call: TRBJ1-5; v_call: TRBV3-1/TRBV3-2; cdr3_length: 16; cdr3_aa: CASSQDGGRGNQPQHF; cdr3_nt: TGTGCCAGCAGCCAAGATGGCGGGAGGGGAAATCAGCCCCAGCATTTT
d_call: .; clone_size: .; j_call: TRBJ1-2; v_call: TRBV30; cdr3_length: 16; cdr3_aa: CAWSRRGGANHYGYTF; cdr3_nt: TGTGCCTGGAGTCGAAGGGGGGGCGCCAACCACTATGGCTACACCTTC
d_call: .; clone_size: once; j_call: TRBJ2-7; v_call: TRBV18; cdr3_length: 13; cdr3_aa: CASSVDRAYEQYF; cdr3_nt: TGTGCCAGCTCAGTCGACAGAGCCTACGAGCAGTACTTC
d_call: TRBD1; clone_size: .; j_call: TRBJ2-3; v_call: TRBV5-1; cdr3_length: 16; cdr3_aa: CASNVRGTGDADTQYF; cdr3_nt: TGCGCCAGCAATGTTAGAGGGACAGGGGATGCAGATACGCAGTATTTT
d_call: .; clone_size: .; j_call: TRBJ1-1; v_call: TRBV10-3; cdr3_length: 13; cdr3_aa: CAIGAGVNTEAFF; cdr3_nt: TGTGCCATCGGGGCAGGGGTGAACACTGAAGCTTTCTTT
d_call: TRBD1; clone_size: .; j_call: TRBJ1-5; v_call: TRBV9; cdr3_length: 17; cdr3_aa: CASSESTGTGNNQPQHF; cdr3_nt: TGTGCCAGCAGCGAGTCTACGGGGACAGGGAACAATCAGCCCCAGCATTTT
d_call: .; clone_size: .; j_call: TRBJ2-6; v_call: TRBV6-5; cdr3_length: 15; cdr3_aa: CAIRLQPSGANVLTF; cdr3_nt: TGTGCCATCAGGTTACAGCCCTCTGGGGCCAACGTCCTGACTTTC
d_call: .; clone_size: .; j_call: TRBJ2-3; v_call: TRBV6-5; cdr3_length: 13; cdr3_aa: CASSSTRPGGQYF; cdr3_nt: TGTGCCAGCAGCTCGACGCGGCCGGGTGGGCAGTATTTT
d_call: TRBD1; clone_size: .; j_call: TRBJ1-4; v_call: TRBV30; cdr3_length: 14; cdr3_aa: CASYGTATNEKLFF; cdr3_nt: TGTGCCTCCTACGGGACAGCAACTAATGAAAAACTGTTTTTT
d_call: .; clone_size: .; j_call: TRBJ2-7; v_call: TRBV24-1; cdr3_length: 19; cdr3_aa: CATSDLRIGRAGGSYEQYF; cdr3_nt: TGTGCCACCAGTGATTTGCGCATCGGTCGGGCGGGTGGCTCCTACGAGCAGTACTTC
d_call: .; clone_size: .; j_call: TRBJ1-1; v_call: TRBV19; cdr3_length: 13; cdr3_aa: CASSGVAHTEAFF; cdr3_nt: TGTGCCAGTAGCGGGGTAGCTCACACTGAAGCTTTCTTT
d_call: .; clone_size: .; j_call: TRBJ2-7; v_call: TRBV3-1/TRBV3-2; cdr3_length: 15; cdr3_aa: CASSQRIRVYGEQYF; cdr3_nt: TGTGCCAGCAGCCAACGCATCAGGGTATACGGCGAGCAGTACTTC
d_call: TRBD1; clone_size: .; j_call: TRBJ1-1; v_call: TRBV19; cdr3_length: 13; cdr3_aa: CASVDRGNTEAFF; cdr3_nt: TGTGCCAGTGTGGACAGGGGGAACACTGAAGCTTTCTTT
d_call: TRBD1; clone_size: .; j_call: TRBJ2-2; v_call: TRBV29-1; cdr3_length: 13; cdr3_aa: CSVKTGVDGELFF; cdr3_nt: TGCAGCGTTAAGACAGGGGTTGACGGGGAGCTGTTTTTT
d_call: TRBD1; clone_size: .; j_call: TRBJ1-2; v_call: TRBV5-1; cdr3_length: 15; cdr3_aa: CASSLGTGKVNGYTF; cdr3_nt: TGCGCCAGCAGCTTGGGGACAGGGAAGGTAAATGGCTACACCTTC
d_call: TRBD1; clone_size: .; j_call: TRBJ1-1; v_call: TRBV28; cdr3_length: 14; cdr3_aa: CASSRRGANTEAFF; cdr3_nt: TGTGCCAGCAGTCGCAGGGGGGCGAACACTGAAGCTTTCTTT
d_call: TRBD1; clone_size: .; j_call: TRBJ1-2; v_call: TRBV7-9; cdr3_length: 14; cdr3_aa: CASSLGGQVGGYTF; cdr3_nt: TGTGCCAGCAGCTTAGGGGGACAGGTCGGTGGCTACACCTTC
d_call: TRBD1; clone_size: .; j_call: TRBJ1-1; v_call: TRBV27; cdr3_length: 15; cdr3_aa: CASSSNRGLNTEAFF; cdr3_nt: TGTGCCAGCAGTTCGAACAGGGGCCTGAACACTGAAGCTTTCTTT
d_call: TRBD1; clone_size: .; j_call: TRBJ1-1; v_call: TRBV10-1; cdr3_length: 15; cdr3_aa: CASSLTGARGAEAFF; cdr3_nt: TGCGCCAGCAGTCTGACAGGGGCTCGGGGTGCTGAAGCTTTCTTT
d_call: .; clone_size: .; j_call: TRBJ2-1; v_call: TRBV18; cdr3_length: 13; cdr3_aa: CASSLGAGFEQFF; cdr3_nt: TGTGCCAGCTCACTTGGGGCGGGGTTCGAGCAGTTCTTC
d_call: TRBD1; clone_size: .; j_call: TRBJ1-6; v_call: TRBV6-5; cdr3_length: 14; cdr3_aa: CASSRQGIESPLHF; cdr3_nt: TGTGCCAGCAGCCGACAGGGGATAGAATCACCCCTCCACTTT
d_call: .; clone_size: .; j_call: TRBJ1-5; v_call: TRBV30; cdr3_length: 14; cdr3_aa: CAWSLGGGNQPQHF; cdr3_nt: TGTGCCTGGAGTCTCGGGGGGGGCAATCAGCCCCAGCATTTT
d_call: .; clone_size: .; j_call: TRBJ2-7; v_call: TRBV6-1; cdr3_length: 13; cdr3_aa: CASSERPDREQYF; cdr3_nt: TGTGCCAGCAGTGAACGGCCCGACAGGGAGCAGTACTTC
d_call: TRBD1; clone_size: .; j_call: TRBJ1-6; v_call: TRBV10-3; cdr3_length: 13; cdr3_aa: CAIGQEINSPLHF; cdr3_nt: TGTGCCATCGGACAGGAGATTAATTCACCCCTCCACTTT
d_call: .; clone_size: .; j_call: TRBJ1-1; v_call: TRBV6-5; cdr3_length: 15; cdr3_aa: CASSFGRERGTEAFF; cdr3_nt: TGTGCCAGCAGTTTTGGTAGGGAAAGGGGGACCGAAGCTTTCTTT
d_call: .; clone_size: few; j_call: TRBJ1-3; v_call: TRBV12-3/TRBV12-4; cdr3_length: 13; cdr3_aa: CASNLGSGNTIYF; cdr3_nt: TGTGCCAGCAATCTAGGCTCTGGAAACACCATATATTTT
d_call: .; clone_size: .; j_call: TRBJ1-1; v_call: TRBV18; cdr3_length: 14; cdr3_aa: CASSPGEANTEAFF; cdr3_nt: TGTGCCAGCTCACCAGGGGAGGCGAACACTGAAGCTTTCTTT
d_call: .; clone_size: .; j_call: TRBJ2-7; v_call: TRBV10-3; cdr3_length: 15; cdr3_aa: CAISEADSSSYEQYF; cdr3_nt: TGTGCCATCAGTGAGGCCGACTCCTCCTCCTACGAGCAGTACTTC
d_call: .; clone_size: once; j_call: TRBJ1-2; v_call: TRBV6-5; cdr3_length: 16; cdr3_aa: CASSYSGAVSNYGYTF; cdr3_nt: TGTGCCAGCAGTTACTCGGGGGCCGTATCTAACTATGGCTACACCTTC
d_call: .; clone_size: .; j_call: TRBJ2-7; v_call: TRBV5-1; cdr3_length: 13; cdr3_aa: CASSLQNSYEQYF; cdr3_nt: TGCGCCAGCAGCTTACAGAACTCCTACGAGCAGTACTTC
d_call: .; clone_size: .; j_call: TRBJ2-2; v_call: TRBV5-1; cdr3_length: 16; cdr3_aa: CASSLGGTTNTGELFF; cdr3_nt: TGCGCCAGCAGCTTGGGGGGGACAACGAACACCGGGGAGCTGTTTTTT
d_call: .; clone_size: .; j_call: TRBJ2-7; v_call: TRBV6-5; cdr3_length: 13; cdr3_aa: CASRAGNSYEQYF; cdr3_nt: TGTGCCAGCAGGGCAGGCAACTCCTACGAGCAGTACTTC
d_call: TRBD1; clone_size: .; j_call: TRBJ2-1; v_call: TRBV6-5; cdr3_length: 15; cdr3_aa: CASSYRGQGANEQFF; cdr3_nt: TGTGCCAGCAGTTACCGGGGACAGGGGGCGAATGAGCAGTTCTTC
d_call: .; clone_size: .; j_call: TRBJ2-1; v_call: TRBV6-1; cdr3_length: 14; cdr3_aa: CASSEGTVLNEQFF; cdr3_nt: TGTGCCAGCAGTGAAGGGACTGTTCTAAATGAGCAGTTCTTC
d_call: TRBD1; clone_size: .; j_call: TRBJ1-5; v_call: TRBV5-1; cdr3_length: 14; cdr3_aa: CASSSGQGNQPQHF; cdr3_nt: TGCGCCAGCAGCTCGGGACAGGGAAACCAGCCCCAGCATTTT
d_call: TRBD2; clone_size: .; j_call: TRBJ2-1; v_call: TRBV9; cdr3_length: 16; cdr3_aa: CASSVRLARWDNEQFF; cdr3_nt: TGTGCCAGCAGCGTAAGACTAGCGAGGTGGGACAATGAGCAGTTCTTC
d_call: TRBD1; clone_size: .; j_call: TRBJ1-1; v_call: TRBV30; cdr3_length: 14; cdr3_aa: CAWSGDRVSTEAFF; cdr3_nt: TGTGCCTGGAGCGGCGACAGGGTCAGCACTGAAGCTTTCTTT
d_call: TRBD1; clone_size: .; j_call: TRBJ1-3; v_call: TRBV18; cdr3_length: 15; cdr3_aa: CASSPRGQDGNTIYF; cdr3_nt: TGTGCCAGCTCACCAAGAGGACAGGATGGAAACACCATATATTTT